The T cell receptor (beta chain) under discussion was sequenced for a study of shared clonotypes between healthy human individuals. Looking at the study overall: Each donor's CD4 naive and CD4 memory cells filled three plates apiece, CD8 naive two, and CD8 memory one.

TCRdb keeps only in-frame clones here, not all; method: immunoSEQ multiplex PCR. Of some 2,100,000 clones in the sample, approximately 94% were seen once. As regards this clone: No antigen is known for it.

Notes on the study in general: Among donors, sharing of clonotypes was expected to be affected by sequencing depth.

Trimming removed 5 bases from V and 4 bases from J; junction bases left unmatched: 12. Germline V gives CDR1 SGHNT, CDR2 YENEEA. This CDR3 has 17 amino acids. Terminally differentiated effector memory CD45RA+ cells were excluded from the naive CD8 cells, which were CD45RO-negative and positively selected for CCR7. The sequencing sample was made of naive CD8+ T cells from PBMCs. This chain connects TRBV11-3 to TRBJ2-2; the match to TRBD2 covers 8 bases. The TCR comes from a man aged 18 to 30 in good health. Some clones in this sample may be carry-over from other donors' samples. The CDR3 nucleotides read TGTGCCAGCAGCGCAGAGACTAGCGTTCAGTCCACCGGGGAGCTGTTTTTT. Its translation is CASSAETSVQSTGELFF.